The subject of this entry is one T cell receptor beta chain. Germline values: CDR1 SGHRS, CDR2 YFSETQ. The J segment lost 2 bases and the V segment lost 4 bases, leaving 4 bases of the junction unmatched. The CDR3 covers 15 residues. Original analysis: Amplifying reference gene primers gave estimates of nucleated cell counts. This table comes from immunoSEQ multiplex PCR, and its TCRdb copy is limited to in-frame clones, with some not included. V and J calls and clone size are as listed in that table; D and trimming were resolved from the DNA. The table lists approximately 60,000 clones, about 93% of them singletons. This specimen comes from a study of blood T cell repertoires in COVID-19. Study in general: Acute and convalescent COVID-19 specimens originated in the United States, Italy and Spain. The analysed material was cDNA or gDNA that came from T cells, B-cell-depleted T cells, or PBMCs.

Source material: peripheral blood. V and J are TRBV5-1 and TRBJ1-3; TRBD1 agrees at 9 bases. The TCR originated in a man in his 70s with active COVID-19. The chain's CDR3 is CASSLGTGTGNTIYF. CDR3 DNA: TGCGCCAGCAGCCTAGGGACAGGGACTGGAAACACCATATATTTT.